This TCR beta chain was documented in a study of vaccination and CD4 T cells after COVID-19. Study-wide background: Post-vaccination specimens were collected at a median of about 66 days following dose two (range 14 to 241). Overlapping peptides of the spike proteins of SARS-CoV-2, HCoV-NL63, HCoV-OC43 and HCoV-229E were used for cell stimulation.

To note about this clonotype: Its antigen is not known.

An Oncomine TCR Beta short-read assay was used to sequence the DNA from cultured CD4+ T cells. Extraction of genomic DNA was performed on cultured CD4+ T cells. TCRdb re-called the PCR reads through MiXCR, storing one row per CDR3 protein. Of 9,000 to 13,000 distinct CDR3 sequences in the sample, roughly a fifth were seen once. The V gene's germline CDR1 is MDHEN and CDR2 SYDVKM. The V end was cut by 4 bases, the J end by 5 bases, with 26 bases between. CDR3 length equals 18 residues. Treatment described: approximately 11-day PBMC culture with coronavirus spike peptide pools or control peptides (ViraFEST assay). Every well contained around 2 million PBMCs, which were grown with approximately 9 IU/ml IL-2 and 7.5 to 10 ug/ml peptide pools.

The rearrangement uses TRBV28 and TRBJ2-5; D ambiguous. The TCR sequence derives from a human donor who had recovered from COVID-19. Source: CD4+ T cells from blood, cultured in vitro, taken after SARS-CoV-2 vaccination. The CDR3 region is CASSSFSVILVGRETQYF. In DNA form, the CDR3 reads TGTGCCAGCAGTTCTTTCTCGGTGATACTCGTTGGCCGGGAGACCCAGTACTTC.